These 8 T cell receptor beta chains came from one sample sequenced in a study of cytomegalovirus exposure and HLA in healthy donors. Vbeta (60) and Jbeta (13) primers were used in the PCR. The repertoire was sequenced with immunoSEQ multiplex PCR; TCRdb's copy has only in-frame clones and lacks some. Among roughly 90,000 clones listed, around 80% were seen once. Sequenced input: PBMCs. These receptors were obtained from a man aged 25 to 40 in good health and CMV-seronegative.

In its sample, this clone was seen once. The chain is built from TRBV28 and TRBJ2-3; tentative D call: TRBD1 (6 bases). Germline values: CDR1 MDHEN, CDR2 SYDVKM. The CDR3 runs to 14 residues. The ends were cut back, 5 bases at V and 6 bases at J, with 15 bases in the middle. The DNA for the CDR3 is TGTGCCAGCAGTAATAGGGGGTCCCGGGATACGCAGTATTTT. This translates into CASSNRGSRDTQYF.

The chain is built from TRBV10-1 and TRBJ2-7; TRBD2 might be the D (7 bases). The CDR3 is made up of 14 amino acids. V was cut by 6 bases and J by 6 bases, with 18 bases left in between. CDR1 WNHNN and CDR2 SYGVQD come from the germline V gene (reference sequence). The CDR3 is CASSSLGGGGEQYF. For the CDR3, the DNA is TGCGCCAGCAGCTCATTGGGGGGGGGCGGCGAGCAGTACTTC.

The J gene is TRBJ1-5, the V gene TRBV19; TRBD1 matches 9 bases. This CDR3 has 13 amino acids. The junction had 5 bases not matched to a gene; V was cut back by 6 bases and J by 8 bases. Germline lookup yields CDR1 LNHDA and CDR2 SQIVND (reference sequence). The CDR3 DNA is TGTGCCAGTAGCCACAGGGGGCCAGAGCCCCAGCATTTT. This translates into CASSHRGPEPQHF. Looking up the rest from reference TRBV19 and TRBJ1-5 gives the full variable domain: DGGITQSPKYLFRKEGQNVTLSCEQNLNHDAMYWYRQDPGQGLRLIYYSQIVNDFQKGDIAEGYSVSREKKESFPLTVTSAQKNPTAFYLCASSHRGPEPQHFGDGTRLSIL.

The chain uses TRBV28 and TRBJ2-2, with TRBD2 identical over 7 bases. Germline V gene lookup returns CDR1 MDHEN and CDR2 SYDVKM. Losses at the gene ends were 1 base for V and 4 bases for J; bases not matched to a gene: 6. CDR3 size: 16 residues. CDR3 region: CASSLYGGTVTGELFF. The CDR3 DNA reads TGTGCCAGCAGTTTATACGGGGGGACGGTCACCGGGGAGCTGTTTTTT.

The chain joins TRBV5-4 to TRBJ1-6; 9 nucleotides align to TRBD1. V trimming: 0 bases; J trimming: 2 bases; junction bases outside the gene matches: 6. The CDR3 is 18 residues long. Germline values: CDR1 SGHNT, CDR2 YYREEE (reference sequence). Here the CDR3 DNA reads TGTGCCAGCAGCTTGGGGTCCGGGACAGGGACCTATAATTCACCCCTCCACTTT. Protein product: CASSLGSGTGTYNSPLHF. Combining the CDR3 with reference TRBV5-4 and TRBJ1-6 gives the whole variable domain ETGVTQSPTHLIKTRGQQVTLRCSSQSGHNTVSWYQQALGQGPQFIFQYYREEENGRGNFPPRFSGLQFPNYSSELNVNALELDDSALYLCASSLGSGTGTYNSPLHFGNGTRLTVT.

The chain links TRBV7-2 to TRBJ2-1; D not resolved. The V end lost 2 bases, the J end lost 2 bases, and 4 bases lay between the germline ends. The CDR3 sequence is 13 residues long. The germline CDR1 and CDR2 sequences are SGHTA and FQGNSA. DNA of the CDR3: TGTGCCAGCAGCTTACAAACCTACAATGAGCAGTTCTTC. It codes for CASSLQTYNEQFF.

This clone was seen a handful of times. V gene TRBV15 combines with J gene TRBJ1-4; perhaps TRBD1 as D (6 bases). Germline-derived CDR1 and CDR2 are LNHNV and YYDKDF (reference sequence). The CDR3 is 14 residues long. Trimming stripped 8 bases from V and 16 bases from J, with 26 bases between. Written as DNA, the CDR3 is TGTGCCACCCGTCCGGGGGGCCGGGAGAGTACCCGGTTTTTT. Translation: CATRPGGRESTRFF.

The V call is TRBV19, the J call TRBJ1-2; D is possibly TRBD1 (6 bases). The germline gives CDR1 LNHDA, CDR2 SQIVND (reference sequence). The CDR3 consists of 15 residues. Trimming removed 5 bases at V and 6 bases at J, with 19 bases between. CDR3 in DNA: TGTGCCAGTAGTCCCTCAGGGGCCTCCCTGGATGGCTACACCTTC. As protein: CASSPSGASLDGYTF.